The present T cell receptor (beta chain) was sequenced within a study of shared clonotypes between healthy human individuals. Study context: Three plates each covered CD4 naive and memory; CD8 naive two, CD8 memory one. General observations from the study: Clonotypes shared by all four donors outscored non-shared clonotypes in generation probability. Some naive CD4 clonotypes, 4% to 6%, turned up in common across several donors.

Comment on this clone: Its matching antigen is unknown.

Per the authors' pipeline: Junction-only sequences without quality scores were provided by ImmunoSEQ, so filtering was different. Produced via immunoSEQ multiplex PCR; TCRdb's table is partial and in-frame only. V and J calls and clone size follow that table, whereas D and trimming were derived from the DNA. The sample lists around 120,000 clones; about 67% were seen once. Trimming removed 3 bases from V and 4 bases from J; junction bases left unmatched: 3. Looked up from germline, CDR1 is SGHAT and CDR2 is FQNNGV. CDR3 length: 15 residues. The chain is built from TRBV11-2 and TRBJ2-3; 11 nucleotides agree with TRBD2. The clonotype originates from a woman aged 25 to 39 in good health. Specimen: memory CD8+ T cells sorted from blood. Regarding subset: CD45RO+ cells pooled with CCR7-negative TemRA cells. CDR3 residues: CASSLTSGTADTQYF. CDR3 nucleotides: TGTGCCAGCAGCTTGACTAGCGGGACGGCAGATACGCAGTATTTT.